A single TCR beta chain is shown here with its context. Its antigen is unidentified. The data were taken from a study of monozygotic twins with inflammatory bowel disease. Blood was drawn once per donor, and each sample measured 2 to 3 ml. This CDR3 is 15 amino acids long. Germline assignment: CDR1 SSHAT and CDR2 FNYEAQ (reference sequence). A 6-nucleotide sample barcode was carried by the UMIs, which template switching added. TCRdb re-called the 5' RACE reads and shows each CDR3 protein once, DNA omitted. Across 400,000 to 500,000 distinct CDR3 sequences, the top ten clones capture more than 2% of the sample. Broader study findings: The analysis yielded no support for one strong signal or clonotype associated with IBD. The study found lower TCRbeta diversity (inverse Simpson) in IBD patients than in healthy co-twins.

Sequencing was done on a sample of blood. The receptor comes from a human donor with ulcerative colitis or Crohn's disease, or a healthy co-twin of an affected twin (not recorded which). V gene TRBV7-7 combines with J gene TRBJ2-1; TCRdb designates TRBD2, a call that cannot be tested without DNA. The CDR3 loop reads CASSVGWASESKQFF. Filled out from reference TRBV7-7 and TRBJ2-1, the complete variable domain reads GAGVSQSPRYKVTKRGQDVTLRCDPISSHATLYWYQQALGQGPEFLTYFNYEAQPDKSGLPSDRFSAERPEGSISTLTIQRTEQRDSAMYRCASSVGWASESKQFFGPGTRLTVL.